This T cell receptor beta chain emerged from a study of cytomegalovirus exposure and HLA in healthy donors. Study conclusions and caveats: Highly shared sequence variants in one cluster were likely a sequencing artifact. There were three CMV-associated chains whose specificity for CMV antigens was confirmed in vitro. About 87% or about 30% of the time was how often most TCR beta V segments were productive, according to an earlier analysis. Overall, approximately 180 TCR beta chains were annotated as cytomegalovirus-associated.

V lost 6 bases, J lost 7 bases, and 15 bases lay in between. Germline values: CDR1 SEHNR, CDR2 FQNEAQ (reference sequence). The CDR3 loop spans 14 amino acids. 60 Vbeta and 13 Jbeta primers were used in PCR. TCRdb keeps only in-frame clones here, not all; method: immunoSEQ multiplex PCR. The sample lists approximately 150,000 clones, over 70% occurring once. In this sample, this clone turned up a few times. Antigen: not known. The rearrangement joins TRBV7-9 to TRBJ1-4, with D maybe TRBD1 (5 bases). What was sequenced was PBMCs. The sequence was obtained from a man aged 18 to 29 in good health and CMV-seropositive. The CDR3 DNA reads TGTGCCAGCAGTCTCCGGGAGGGGAGTGAAAAACTGTTTTTT. Amino acids: CASSLREGSEKLFF.